The sequence of this T cell receptor (beta chain) was determined in a study of T cells expressing NK-cell markers (dated by TCRdb to 2018 to 2021). In the study overall: In sorted CD3+CD56+NKG2C+, CD3+CD56+NKG2C- and CD3+CD56-NKG2C+ T-cell subsets from about 8 donors, TCR beta-chain repertoires were profiled. Among the eight sequenced donors, seven were HCMV-seropositive and one was HCMV-seronegative. All eight donors whose samples were sequenced were randomly selected healthy volunteers, three of them men and five women. Sequencing of the libraries produced 2 x 150 bp reads on Illumina HiSeq 2000/2500, MiSeq or NextSeq. Study-level results and caveats: Those dominant clonotypes were again the most abundant among CD3+CD56-NKG2C+ cells in several donors, at about 28.3-65%. Whether the expanded NKG2C-expressing T cell clones were specific for HCMV antigens remained unclear. In five to seven donors, the dominant CD3+CD56+NKG2C+ clonotypes were among the top 10 CD8+ clonotypes and accounted for roughly 1.0-8% of CD8+ T cells.

CDR1 MGHRA and CDR2 YSYEKL are derived from the germline V gene. The CDR3, from cysteine to phenylalanine, totals 14 residues. Nucleotide data are not available. In the case of this clonotype: No cognate antigen has been identified for it.

A commercial ELISA kit detecting HCMV-specific IgG in serum was used to determine HCMV serostatus. Peripheral blood mononuclear cells were isolated from blood by Ficoll density gradient centrifugation. TCRdb lists the instrument as Illumina HiSeq 2000. The TCR beta cDNA libraries were made using 5'RACE template switching, a step that added both a universal primer site and unique molecular identifiers. cDNA synthesis was primed from the TCR beta constant segment and was followed by two successive PCR amplification steps. The paper's data handling went like this. MIGEC was used to demultiplex reads and group reads by UMI, and MiTCR was used to assemble and quantify clonotypes. To remove erroneous sequences, TCR cDNA sequences were retained only when supported by two or more reads. The tcR package was used for downstream repertoire analysis, and clonotypes were matched between fractions using CDR3 nucleotide sequence together with V segment. VDJmatch was used to annotate antigen specificity against VDJdb, with one amino acid substitution in CDR3 permitted. After reprocessing by TCRdb, each CDR3 protein sequence is one entry, and no DNA is given. TCRdb's processing, not the study's, gives the V and J calls here. The sample's table covers about 410,000 distinct CDR3 sequences. The ten biggest clones cover roughly a tenth of the sample.

This sequence uses TRBV4-1 and TRBJ2-5. This TCR came from a woman aged 50 to 60 in good health. Donor details come from another sample of the same person, matched by shared clones. Sequencing input: blood T cells: a sorted CD56 or NKG2C T cell subset, CD4+ or CD8+ T cells, or bulk PBMC T cells (not recorded which). This receptor carries the CDR3 CASSQEWGSETQYF.